The rows below give T cell receptor beta chains drawn from one sample of a study of blood T cells in healthy people across ages. Via MiXCR, TCRdb re-called the 5' RACE reads, giving one row per CDR3 protein. The table has roughly 730,000 distinct CDR3 sequences, about 61% seen once; the top ten hold about 26%. The sample was blood. The source is a man in his forties in good health. Both conserved end residues are part of each CDR3. D genes are given only for firm matches. Size tells how often a clone was seen (once, few, many) or the class of an expanded clone, and some rows leave it out.

CDR3	DNA	D	V	J	size
CASSVNTGDQETQYF	TGTGCCAGCAGCGTCAATACAGGAGACCAAGAGACCCAGTACTTC	-	TRBV9	TRBJ2-5	-
CASRRGEAAAFF	TGTGCCAGCCGGCGGGGGGAGGCTGCGGCTTTCTTT	-	TRBV27	TRBJ1-1	-
CATSGAGYNEQYF	TGTGCCACCTCAGGGGCGGGATACAATGAGCAGTACTTC	-	TRBV15	TRBJ2-7	once
CASRPTPVEPQHF	TGTGCCAGCAGACCAACCCCAGTGGAGCCCCAGCATTTT	-	TRBV27	TRBJ1-5	-
CASSTLGLAVETQYF	TGTGCCAGCAGCACCTTAGGACTAGCGGTGGAGACCCAGTACTTC	TRBD2	TRBV7-9	TRBJ2-5	-
CASSLERAPPGETQYF	TGTGCCAGCAGCTTAGAACGGGCCCCCCCCGGAGAGACCCAGTACTTC	-	TRBV7-2	TRBJ2-5	few
CAISDRPILGYTF	TGTGCCATCAGTGACCGGCCGATCCTCGGCTACACCTTC	-	TRBV10-3	TRBJ1-2	-
CASSRQAGQSDTQYF	TGTGCCAGCAGTCGCCAAGCGGGGCAGTCAGATACGCAGTATTTT	TRBD2	TRBV27	TRBJ2-3	few
CASSLAGRRYNEQFF	TGTGCCAGCAGCTTAGCGGGGAGGAGATACAATGAGCAGTTCTTC	-	TRBV7-2	TRBJ2-1	few
CSARVPGQGASGELFF	TGCAGTGCTAGAGTCCCTGGCCAGGGGGCTTCCGGGGAGCTGTTTTTT	TRBD1	TRBV20-1	TRBJ2-2	-
CASTGQRTDFAKNIQYF	TGTGCCAGCACGGGACAGCGGACCGACTTCGCCAAAAACATTCAGTACTTC	TRBD1	TRBV28	TRBJ2-4	-
CASSQVGTALGNEQFF	TGTGCCAGCAGCCAAGTTGGGACAGCCCTGGGCAATGAGCAGTTCTTC	TRBD1	TRBV14	TRBJ2-1	-
CASSLAGYGYTF	TGTGCCAGCAGTTTGGCAGGGTATGGCTACACCTTC	-	TRBV12-3/TRBV12-4	TRBJ1-2	many
CASSEGTAPAEAFF	TGTGCCAGCAGTGAAGGGACAGCTCCAGCTGAAGCTTTCTTT	TRBD1	TRBV25-1	TRBJ1-1	-
CASSEARDLGEQFF	TGTGCCAGCAGTGAAGCTCGTGACTTGGGCGAGCAGTTCTTC	-	TRBV6-1	TRBJ2-1	-
CSARDFGDSLNQPQHF	TGCAGTGCTAGAGATTTCGGAGACTCGCTCAATCAGCCCCAGCATTTT	-	TRBV20-1	TRBJ1-5	-
CASLGTAQETQYF	TGTGCCAGCTTGGGGACAGCACAAGAGACCCAGTACTTC	TRBD1	TRBV28	TRBJ2-5	few
CASSDNPPQHF	TGTGCCAGCAGTGATAACCCGCCCCAGCATTTT	-	TRBV2	TRBJ1-5	-